These T cell receptor beta chains were read from a single sample in a study of regulatory T cells in long-lasting Graves disease. TCRdb re-called the multiplex PCR reads with MiXCR, one entry per CDR3 protein. The table has around 250,000 distinct CDR3 sequences, over 20% seen once; the top ten hold about 14%. Sequencing was performed on peripheral blood mononuclear cells (PBMCs), taken at new diagnosis, from a patient treated with antithyroid drugs. The receptors derive from a female donor with Graves disease. Both conserved end residues are part of each CDR3.

V gene: TRBV6-5
CDR3 protein: CASSYKRGETEAFF

V gene: TRBV15
CDR3 protein: CATSLMGQGATDTQYF

V gene: TRBV10-3
CDR3 protein: CAISYRSRVYEQHF

V gene: TRBV20-1
CDR3 protein: CSATRLAGAINEQFF

V gene: TRBV24-1
CDR3 protein: CATSDQGQGENQPQHF

V gene: TRBV7-2
CDR3 protein: CASSLEGQGTYEQYF

V gene: TRBV28
CDR3 protein: CASSFNGDRGPYNSPLHF

V gene: TRBV20-1
CDR3 protein: CSARDLAYGYTF

V gene: TRBV20-1
CDR3 protein: CSARDIGGTISYNEQFF

V gene: TRBV27
CDR3 protein: CASSAGTGANVLTF

V gene: TRBV7-8
CDR3 protein: CASSSLTSVQETQYF

V gene: TRBV11-2
CDR3 protein: CASSLRRGAYEQYF

V gene: TRBV7-2
CDR3 protein: CASSLIAGLYNEQFF

V gene: TRBV20-1
CDR3 protein: CSAPDSYEQYF

V gene: TRBV10-3
CDR3 protein: CAIRDTGLSYEQYF

V gene: TRBV9
CDR3 protein: CASSAGHGGGEQYF

V gene: TRBV6-9
CDR3 protein: CASSYLRSYEQYF

V gene: TRBV28
CDR3 protein: CASSTYRTSGNTIYF

V gene: TRBV5-1
CDR3 protein: CASSPLAGEGYNEQFF

V gene: TRBV24-1
CDR3 protein: CATRLSNEETQYF

V gene: TRBV5-1
CDR3 protein: CASSSKGTSGGRTDTQYF

V gene: TRBV27
CDR3 protein: CASSLHSSGRALWETQYF

V gene: TRBV14
CDR3 protein: CASSQGTSGFYNEQFF

V gene: TRBV6-1
CDR3 protein: CASSPDYTTFREQYF

V gene: TRBV12-3/TRBV12-4
CDR3 protein: CASSLGSLRGGYTF

V gene: TRBV2
CDR3 protein: CASRAGAGSVGYTF

V gene: TRBV19
CDR3 protein: CASSTLKGQGAEQYF

V gene: TRBV6-1
CDR3 protein: CASRPTSGDNNEQFF

V gene: TRBV18
CDR3 protein: CASSRQGPNTGELFF

V gene: TRBV19
CDR3 protein: CASNPGPRRSYQPQHF

V gene: TRBV15
CDR3 protein: CATSRDPTSTDTQYF

V gene: TRBV5-5
CDR3 protein: CASSEASGGNTGELFF

V gene: TRBV5-8
CDR3 protein: CASSQEQGARADTQHF

V gene: TRBV4-2
CDR3 protein: CASSQDWGRSYEQYF

V gene: TRBV7-2
CDR3 protein: CASSLEGLAFGDEQFF

V gene: TRBV12-3/TRBV12-4
CDR3 protein: CASRYRAWDTEAFF

V gene: TRBV6-1
CDR3 protein: CASSQYNEQFF

V gene: TRBV5-1
CDR3 protein: CASSLVAGVSNEQFF

V gene: TRBV28
CDR3 protein: CASSAASLAGTSGRARYEQYF

V gene: TRBV7-9
CDR3 protein: CASSLLRREVNTGELFF

V gene: TRBV4-3
CDR3 protein: CASSQDSPLVSSGANVLTF

V gene: TRBV20-1
CDR3 protein: CSAASGGQETQYF

V gene: TRBV5-6
CDR3 protein: CASSLDGGRRMNTEAFF

V gene: TRBV10-3
CDR3 protein: CAISESLGSAGNTIYF